This T cell receptor beta chain appears in the sequencing data of a study of PD-1 and CTLA-4 blockade in melanoma. The CDR3 totals 16 residues. Trimming at V came to 3 bases and at J to 5 bases, leaving 10 bases not matched to a gene. Per germline, CDR1 SEHNR and CDR2 FQNEAQ (reference sequence). This table comes from immunoSEQ multiplex PCR, and its TCRdb copy is limited to in-frame clones, with some not included. In the table there are 25,000 to 35,000 clones, roughly nine tenths of which are singletons. The sample in question was CD8+ T cells from peripheral blood, obtained before anti-PD-1 treatment. This TCR was recovered from a human donor with melanoma. The rearrangement joins TRBV7-9 to TRBJ2-1, with 7 bases that match TRBD2. The CDR3 region has the DNA TGTGCCAGCAGCTTCCGTTCACAGCGGGAAGACAATGAGCAGTTCTTC. Translation: CASSFRSQREDNEQFF. The full variable domain, completed using reference TRBV7-9 and TRBJ2-1, is DTGVSQNPRHKITKRGQNVTFRCDPISEHNRLYWYRQTLGQGPEFLTYFQNEAQLEKSRLLSDRFSAERPKGSFSTLEIQRTEQGDSAMYLCASSFRSQREDNEQFFGPGTRLTVL.